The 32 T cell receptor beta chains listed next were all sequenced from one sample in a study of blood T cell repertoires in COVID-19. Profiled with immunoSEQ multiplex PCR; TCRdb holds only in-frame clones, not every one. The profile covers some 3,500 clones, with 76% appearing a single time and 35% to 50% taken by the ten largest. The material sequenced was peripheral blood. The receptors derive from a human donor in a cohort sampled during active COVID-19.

Here the CDR3 reads CASSAGTGTTYEQYF. CDR3 DNA: TGTGCCAGCAGCGCCGGGACAGGGACCACCTACGAGCAGTACTTC. This chain links TRBV9 with TRBJ2-7; TRBD1 matches 9 bases. Germline CDR1 is SGDLS and CDR2 is YYNGEE. This CDR3 region has 15 residues. Trimming at V came to 3 bases and at J to 2 bases, leaving 6 bases not matched to a gene.

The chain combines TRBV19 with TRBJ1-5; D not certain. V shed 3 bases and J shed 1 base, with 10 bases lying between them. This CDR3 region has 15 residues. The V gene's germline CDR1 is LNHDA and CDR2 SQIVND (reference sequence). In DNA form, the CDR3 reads TGTGCCAGTAGTATGAGTTCAGGCAGCAATCAGCCCCAGCATTTT. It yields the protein CASSMSSGSNQPQHF.

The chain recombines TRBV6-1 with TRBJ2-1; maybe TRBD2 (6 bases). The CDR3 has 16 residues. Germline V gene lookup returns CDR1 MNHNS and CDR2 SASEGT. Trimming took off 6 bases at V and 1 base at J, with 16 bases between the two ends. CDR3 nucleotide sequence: TGTGCCAGCAGGGAACGGGACTGGAATTCCTACAATGAGCAGTTCTTC. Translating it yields CASRERDWNSYNEQFF.

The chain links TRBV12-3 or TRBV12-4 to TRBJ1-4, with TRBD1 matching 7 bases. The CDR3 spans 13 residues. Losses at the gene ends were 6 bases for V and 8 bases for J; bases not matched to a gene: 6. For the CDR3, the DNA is TGTGCCAGCAGATCCGGGACAGAAGAAAAACTGTTTTTT. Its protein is CASRSGTEEKLFF.

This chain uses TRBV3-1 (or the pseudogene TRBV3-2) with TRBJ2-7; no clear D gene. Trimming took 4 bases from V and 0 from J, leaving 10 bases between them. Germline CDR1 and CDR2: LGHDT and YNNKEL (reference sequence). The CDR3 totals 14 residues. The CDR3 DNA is TGTGCCAGCAGCCTCGACACCTTCTCCTACGAGCAGTACGTC. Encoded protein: CASSLDTFSYEQYV.

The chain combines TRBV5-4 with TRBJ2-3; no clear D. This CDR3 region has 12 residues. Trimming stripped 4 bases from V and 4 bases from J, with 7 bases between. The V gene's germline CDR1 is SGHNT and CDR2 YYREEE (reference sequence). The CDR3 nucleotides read TGTGCCAGCAGCCCACTTCCAGATACGCAGTATTTT. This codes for CASSPLPDTQYF.

The DNA of the CDR3 is TGTGCCAGCAGAGCGGGAACTACTAGCGACACCGGGGAGCTGTTTTTT. Its translation is CASRAGTTSDTGELFF. This rearrangement joins TRBV6-4 to TRBJ2-2; 7 bases map to TRBD2. CDR1 is MRHNA and CDR2 is SNTAGT in the germline V gene. This CDR3 comprises 16 residues. Unmatched junction bases numbered 10, after V lost 6 bases and J lost 3 bases.

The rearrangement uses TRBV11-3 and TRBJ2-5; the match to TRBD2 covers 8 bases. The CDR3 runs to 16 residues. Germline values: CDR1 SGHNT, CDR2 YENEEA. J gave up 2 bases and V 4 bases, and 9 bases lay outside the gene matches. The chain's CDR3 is CASSSNLAGGQETQYF. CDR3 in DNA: TGTGCCAGCAGCTCCAATCTAGCGGGCGGACAAGAGACCCAGTACTTC.

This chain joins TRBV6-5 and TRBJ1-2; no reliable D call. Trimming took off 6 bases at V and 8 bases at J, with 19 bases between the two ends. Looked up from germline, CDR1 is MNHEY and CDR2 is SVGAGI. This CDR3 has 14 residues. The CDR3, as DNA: TGTGCCAGCAGACCTGAGGGATGGGGTAGGGGCTACACCTTC. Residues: CASRPEGWGRGYTF.

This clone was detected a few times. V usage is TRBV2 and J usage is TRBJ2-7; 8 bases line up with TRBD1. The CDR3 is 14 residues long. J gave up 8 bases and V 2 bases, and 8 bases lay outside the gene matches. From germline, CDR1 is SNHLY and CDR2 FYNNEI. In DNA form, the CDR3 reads TGTGCCAGCAGTGAATTTGGGACAGGTCAGAAGCAGTACTTC. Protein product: CASSEFGTGQKQYF.

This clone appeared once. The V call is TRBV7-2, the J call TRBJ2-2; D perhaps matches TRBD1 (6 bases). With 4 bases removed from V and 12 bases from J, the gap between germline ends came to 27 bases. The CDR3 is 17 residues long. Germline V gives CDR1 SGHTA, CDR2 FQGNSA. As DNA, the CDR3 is TGTGCCAGCAGCTCGCTAGGCCCCACCAAAACGGGACAAAAGCTGTTTTTT. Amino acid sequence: CASSSLGPTKTGQKLFF.

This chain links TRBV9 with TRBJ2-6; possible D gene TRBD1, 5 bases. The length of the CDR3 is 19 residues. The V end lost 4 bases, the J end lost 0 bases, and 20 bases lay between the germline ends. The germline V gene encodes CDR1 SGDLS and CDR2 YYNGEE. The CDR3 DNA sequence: TGTGCCAGCAGCCTAGACATACCCGGACACATCTCTGGGGCCAACGTCCTGACTTTC. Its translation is CASSLDIPGHISGANVLTF.

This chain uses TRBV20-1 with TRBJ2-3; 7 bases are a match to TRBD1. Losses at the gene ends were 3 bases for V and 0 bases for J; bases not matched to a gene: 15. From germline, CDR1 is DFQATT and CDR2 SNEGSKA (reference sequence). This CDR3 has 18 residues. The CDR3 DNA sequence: TGCAGTGCTAGTTTAAAGCCAACAGGGGCATATAGCACAGATACGCAGTATTTT. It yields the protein CSASLKPTGAYSTDTQYF.

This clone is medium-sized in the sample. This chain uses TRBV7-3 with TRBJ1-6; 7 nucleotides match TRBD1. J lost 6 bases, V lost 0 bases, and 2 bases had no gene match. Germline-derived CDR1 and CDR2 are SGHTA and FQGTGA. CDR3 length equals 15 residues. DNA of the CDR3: TGTGCCAGCAGCTTAACGACAGGGTTTAATTCACCCCTCCACTTT. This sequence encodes CASSLTTGFNSPLHF.

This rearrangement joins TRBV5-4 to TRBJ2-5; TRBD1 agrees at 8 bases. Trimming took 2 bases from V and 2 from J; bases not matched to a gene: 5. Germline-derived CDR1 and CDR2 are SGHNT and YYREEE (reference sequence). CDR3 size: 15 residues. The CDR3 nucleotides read TGTGCCAGCAGCTTCGACAGGGGACGACAAGAGACCCAGTACTTC. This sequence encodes CASSFDRGRQETQYF.

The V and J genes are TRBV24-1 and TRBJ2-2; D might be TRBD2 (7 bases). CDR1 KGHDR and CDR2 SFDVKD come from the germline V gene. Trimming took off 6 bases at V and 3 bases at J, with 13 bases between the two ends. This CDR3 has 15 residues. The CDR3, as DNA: TGTGCCACCAGTATTCGGGGGGCGGACACCGGGGAGCTGTTTTTT. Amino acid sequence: CATSIRGADTGELFF.

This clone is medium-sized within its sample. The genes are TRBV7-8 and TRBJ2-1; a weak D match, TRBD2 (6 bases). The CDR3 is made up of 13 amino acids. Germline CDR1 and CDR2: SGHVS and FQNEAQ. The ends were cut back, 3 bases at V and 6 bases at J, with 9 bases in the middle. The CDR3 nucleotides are TGTGCCAGCAGCTTTACTAGCTCCAATGAGCAGTTCTTC. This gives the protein CASSFTSSNEQFF.

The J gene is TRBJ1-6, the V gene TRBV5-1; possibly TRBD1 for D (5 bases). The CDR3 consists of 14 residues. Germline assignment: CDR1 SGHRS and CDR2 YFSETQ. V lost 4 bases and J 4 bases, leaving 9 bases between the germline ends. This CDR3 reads CASSVGDYNSPLHF. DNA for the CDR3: TGCGCCAGCAGCGTAGGGGATTATAATTCACCCCTCCACTTT.

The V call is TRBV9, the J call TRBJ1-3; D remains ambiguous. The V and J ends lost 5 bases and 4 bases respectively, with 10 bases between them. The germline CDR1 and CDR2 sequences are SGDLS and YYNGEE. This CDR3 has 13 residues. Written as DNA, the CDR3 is TGTGCCAGCAGGTCTTCGGGGGGAAACACCATATATTTT. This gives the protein CASRSSGGNTIYF.

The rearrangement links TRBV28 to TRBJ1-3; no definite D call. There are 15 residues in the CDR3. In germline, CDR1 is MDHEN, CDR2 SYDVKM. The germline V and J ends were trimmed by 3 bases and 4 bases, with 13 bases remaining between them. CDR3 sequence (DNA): TGTGCCAGCAGTTTGGGAGACATAACCGGAAACACCATATATTTT. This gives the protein CASSLGDITGNTIYF.

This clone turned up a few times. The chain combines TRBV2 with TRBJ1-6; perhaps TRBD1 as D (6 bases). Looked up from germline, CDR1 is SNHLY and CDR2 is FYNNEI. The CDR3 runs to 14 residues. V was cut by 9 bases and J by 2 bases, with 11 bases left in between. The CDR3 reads CARRTGTYNSPLHF. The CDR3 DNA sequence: TGTGCCAGGAGAACAGGGACCTATAATTCACCCCTCCACTTT. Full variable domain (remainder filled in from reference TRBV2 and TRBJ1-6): EPEVTQTPSHQVTQMGQEVILRCVPISNHLYFYWYRQILGQKVEFLVSFYNNEISEKSEIFDDQFSVERPDGSNFTLKIRSTKLEDSAMYFCARRTGTYNSPLHFGNGTRLTVT.

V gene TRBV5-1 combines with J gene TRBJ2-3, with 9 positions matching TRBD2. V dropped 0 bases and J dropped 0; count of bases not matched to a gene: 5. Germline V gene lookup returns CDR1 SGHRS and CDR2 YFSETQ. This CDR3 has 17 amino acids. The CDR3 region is CASSLVAGVMSTDTQYF. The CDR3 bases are TGCGCCAGCAGCTTGGTAGCGGGAGTAATGAGCACAGATACGCAGTATTTT.

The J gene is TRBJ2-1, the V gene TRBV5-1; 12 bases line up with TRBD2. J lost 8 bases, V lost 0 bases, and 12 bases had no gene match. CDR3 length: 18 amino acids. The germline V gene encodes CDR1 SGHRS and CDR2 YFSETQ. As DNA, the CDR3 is TGCGCCAGCAGCTTGGGGCTAGCGGGAGGGCCAATGGGCTATGAGCAGTTCTTC. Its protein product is CASSLGLAGGPMGYEQFF.

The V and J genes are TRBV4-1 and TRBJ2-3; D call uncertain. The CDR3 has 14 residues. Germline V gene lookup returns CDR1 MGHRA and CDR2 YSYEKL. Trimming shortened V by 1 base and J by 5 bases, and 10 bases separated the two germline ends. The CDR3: CASSQATPQDTQYF. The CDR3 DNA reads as TGCGCCAGCAGCCAAGCGACTCCCCAAGATACGCAGTATTTT.

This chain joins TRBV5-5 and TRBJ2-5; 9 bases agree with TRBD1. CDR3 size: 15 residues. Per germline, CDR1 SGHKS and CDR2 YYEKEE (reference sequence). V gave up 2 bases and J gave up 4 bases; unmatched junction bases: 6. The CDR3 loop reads CASSFWTGVPETQYF. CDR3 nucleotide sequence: TGTGCCAGCAGCTTCTGGACAGGGGTACCAGAGACCCAGTACTTC.

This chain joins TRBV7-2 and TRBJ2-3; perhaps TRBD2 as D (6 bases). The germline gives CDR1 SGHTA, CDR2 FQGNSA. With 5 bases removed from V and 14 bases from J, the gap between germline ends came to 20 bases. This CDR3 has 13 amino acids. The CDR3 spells CASSRDSSNERYF. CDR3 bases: TGTGCCAGCAGCCGGGACTCCTCTAACGAAAGGTATTTT.

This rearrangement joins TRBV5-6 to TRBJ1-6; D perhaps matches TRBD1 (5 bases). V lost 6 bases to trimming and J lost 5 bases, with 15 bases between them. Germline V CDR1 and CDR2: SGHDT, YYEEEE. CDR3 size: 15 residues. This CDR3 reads CASIAGGGNNSPLHF. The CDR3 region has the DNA TGTGCCAGCATCGCTGGGGGGGGAAATAATTCACCCCTCCACTTT.

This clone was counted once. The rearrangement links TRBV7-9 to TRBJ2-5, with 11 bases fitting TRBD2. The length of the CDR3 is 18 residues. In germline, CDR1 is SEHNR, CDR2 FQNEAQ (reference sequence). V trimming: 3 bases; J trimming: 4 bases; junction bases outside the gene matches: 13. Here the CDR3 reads CASSLISGGASIAETQYF. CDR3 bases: TGTGCCAGCAGCTTGATTAGCGGGGGGGCGAGCATCGCAGAGACCCAGTACTTC.

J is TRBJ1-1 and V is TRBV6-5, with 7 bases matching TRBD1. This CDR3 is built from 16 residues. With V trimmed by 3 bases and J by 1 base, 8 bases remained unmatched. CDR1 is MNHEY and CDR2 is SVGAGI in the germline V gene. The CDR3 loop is CASSYDRESTNTEAFF. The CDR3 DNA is TGTGCCAGCAGTTATGACAGGGAGAGTACGAACACTGAAGCTTTCTTT.

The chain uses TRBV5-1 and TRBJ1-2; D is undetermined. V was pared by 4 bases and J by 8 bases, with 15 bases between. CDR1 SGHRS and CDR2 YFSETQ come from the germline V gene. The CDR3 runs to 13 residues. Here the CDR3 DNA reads TGCGCCAGCAGCCCGCCGAGGGCAGGAGGCTACACCTTC. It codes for CASSPPRAGGYTF.

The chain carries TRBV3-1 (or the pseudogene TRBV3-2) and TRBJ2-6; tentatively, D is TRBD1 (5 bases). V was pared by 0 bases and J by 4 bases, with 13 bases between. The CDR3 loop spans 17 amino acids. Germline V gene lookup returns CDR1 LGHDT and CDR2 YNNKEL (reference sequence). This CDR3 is CASSQDTGQYGANVLTF. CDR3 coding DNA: TGTGCCAGCAGCCAAGATACTGGACAATACGGGGCCAACGTCCTGACTTTC.

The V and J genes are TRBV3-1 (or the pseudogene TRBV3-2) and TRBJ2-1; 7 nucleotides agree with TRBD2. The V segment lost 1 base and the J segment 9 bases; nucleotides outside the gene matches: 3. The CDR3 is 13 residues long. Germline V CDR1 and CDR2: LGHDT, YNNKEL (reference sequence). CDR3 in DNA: TGTGCCAGCAGCCAAGTTACTAGCGCTGAGCAGTTCTTC. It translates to CASSQVTSAEQFF.